Given below is one TCR beta chain in context. Thyroid surgery had not been preceded by any treatment in any patient. TCRdb reassembled clones from the PCR reads with MiXCR. The sample has 15,000 to 17,000 clones; 23% are singletons. These data originate in a study of metastatic and nonmetastatic thyroid tumors. The specimen sequenced was tumor tissue. This clonotype originated in a female donor with papillary thyroid cancer or a benign thyroid nodule (not recorded which). Some clones in this sample may be carry-over from other donors' samples.

The CDR3 DNA follows: TGCGCCAGCAGCCCATCCCCGGGACAGGGGGCGCCCGGCTACACCTTC. As protein: CASSPSPGQGAPGYTF. The V call is TRBV4-1, the J call TRBJ1-2, with 12 bases that match TRBD1. The CDR3 spans 16 residues. J gave up 8 bases and V 4 bases, and 11 bases lay outside the gene matches. Germline CDR1 reads MGHRA; CDR2 reads YSYEKL.